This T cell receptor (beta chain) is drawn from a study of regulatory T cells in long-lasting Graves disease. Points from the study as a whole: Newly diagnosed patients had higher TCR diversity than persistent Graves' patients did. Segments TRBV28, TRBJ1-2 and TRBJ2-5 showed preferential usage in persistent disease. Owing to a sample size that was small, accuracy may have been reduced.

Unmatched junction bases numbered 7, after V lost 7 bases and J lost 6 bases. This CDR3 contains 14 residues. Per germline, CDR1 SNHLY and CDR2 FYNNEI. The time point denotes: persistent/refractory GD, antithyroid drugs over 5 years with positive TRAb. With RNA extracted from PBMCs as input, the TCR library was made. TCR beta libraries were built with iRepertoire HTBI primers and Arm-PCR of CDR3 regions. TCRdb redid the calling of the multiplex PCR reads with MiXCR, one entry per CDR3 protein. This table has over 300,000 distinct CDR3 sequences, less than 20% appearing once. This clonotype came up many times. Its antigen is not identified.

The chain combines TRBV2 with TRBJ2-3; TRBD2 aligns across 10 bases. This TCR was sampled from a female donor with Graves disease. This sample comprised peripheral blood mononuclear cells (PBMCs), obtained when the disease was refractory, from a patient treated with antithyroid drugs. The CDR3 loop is CASKAAGGGDTQYF. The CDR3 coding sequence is TGTGCCAGCAAGGCAGCGGGAGGGGGGGATACGCAGTATTTT.